The clone carrying this T cell receptor beta chain showed up just a few times. Antigen unknown. The data were obtained in a study of cytomegalovirus exposure and HLA in healthy donors. Findings and caveats of the study: In vitro data verified three CMV-associated chains as specific for CMV antigens. Within a later analysis, the majority of CMV-associated TCR beta chains appeared HLA-restricted. Altogether, 160 or so TCR beta chains were recorded as cytomegalovirus-associated. HLA allele associations emerged for 16,951 TCR beta sequences in a later analysis, at 0.05 false discovery rate.

The PCR employed 60 Vbeta primers together with 13 Jbeta primers. Produced via immunoSEQ multiplex PCR; TCRdb's table is partial and in-frame only. The profile covers approximately 100,000 clones, with around two thirds appearing a single time and 2% to 2.5% taken by the ten largest. V lost 1 base to trimming and J lost 8 bases, with 12 bases between them. The germline V gene has CDR1 SGHTA and CDR2 FQGNSA. This CDR3 is built from 15 residues. Material for sequencing was PBMCs. This clonotype was sampled from a human donor in good health. This chain uses TRBV7-2 with TRBJ1-6; tentatively, D is TRBD1 (6 bases). DNA of the CDR3: TGTGCCAGCAGCTTAGGGGCAGGGGCCTATTCACCCCTCCACTTT. This encodes CASSLGAGAYSPLHF.